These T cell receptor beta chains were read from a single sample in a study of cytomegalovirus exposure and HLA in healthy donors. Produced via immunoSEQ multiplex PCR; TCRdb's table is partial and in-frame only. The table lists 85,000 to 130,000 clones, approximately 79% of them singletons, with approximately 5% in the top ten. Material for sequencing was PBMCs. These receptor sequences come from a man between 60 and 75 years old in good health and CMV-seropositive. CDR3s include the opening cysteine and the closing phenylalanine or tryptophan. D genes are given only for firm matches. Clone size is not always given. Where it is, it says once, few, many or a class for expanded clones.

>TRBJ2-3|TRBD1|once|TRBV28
TGTGCCAGCGGGTTGGGACAGGGCACAGATACGCAGTATTTT
CASGLGQGTDTQYF
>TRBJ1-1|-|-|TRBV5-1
TGCGCCAGCAGCCTGGATAGGGGGACTGAAGCTTTCTTT
CASSLDRGTEAFF
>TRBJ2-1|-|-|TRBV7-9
TGTGCCAGCAGTACCCGGGACTCCTACAATGAGCAGTTCTTC
CASSTRDSYNEQFF
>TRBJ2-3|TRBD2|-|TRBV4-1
TGCGCCAGCAGCCGCCTAGCGGGGACAGAAGATACGCAGTATTTT
CASSRLAGTEDTQYF
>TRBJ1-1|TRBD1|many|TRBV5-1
TGCGCCAGCAGCTCCCCGGGACAGTCAAGGGACACTGAAGCTTTCTTT
CASSSPGQSRDTEAFF
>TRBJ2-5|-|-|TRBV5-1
TGCGCCAGCAGCTTGGACAGGATATATGGAGAGACCCAGTACTTC
CASSLDRIYGETQYF
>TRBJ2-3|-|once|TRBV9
TGTGCCAGCAGCGACTCCCAGGCACCAGATACGCAGTATTTT
CASSDSQAPDTQYF
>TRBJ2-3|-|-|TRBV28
TGTGCCAGCAGTTTTCTTTCCACAGATACGCAGTATTTT
CASSFLSTDTQYF
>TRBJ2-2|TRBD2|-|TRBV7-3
TGTGCCAGCAGCTTAAAAGCGGGGGGGCTGTTGAACACCGGGGAGCTGTTTTTT
CASSLKAGGLLNTGELFF
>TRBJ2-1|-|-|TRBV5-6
TGTGCCAGCAGCTTCGAGGTAGTAAGCTCCTACAATGAGCAGTTCTTC
CASSFEVVSSYNEQFF
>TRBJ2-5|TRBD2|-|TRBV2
TGTGCCAGCAGATTACTAGCGGGGGAACAAGAGACCCAGTACTTC
CASRLLAGEQETQYF
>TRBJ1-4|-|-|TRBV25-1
TGTGCCAGCAGTGAACAGACTAATGAAAAACTGTTTTTT
CASSEQTNEKLFF
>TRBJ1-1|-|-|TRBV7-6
TGTGCCAGCAGTAGGGGGAACACTGAAGCTTTCTTT
CASSRGNTEAFF
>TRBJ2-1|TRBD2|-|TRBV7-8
TGTGACAAAAGCGGGGGGGGTAAAGGCGATGAGCAGTTCTTC
CDKSGGGKGDEQFF
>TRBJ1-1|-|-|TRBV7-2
TGTGCCAGCAGCTTCCAGGGCCCGAACACTGAAGCTTTCTTT
CASSFQGPNTEAFF
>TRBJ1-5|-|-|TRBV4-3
TGCGCCAGCAGCCAAGATCCCAGACAGCCCCAGCATTTT
CASSQDPRQPQHF
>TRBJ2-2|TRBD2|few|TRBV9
TGTGCCAGCAGCGGTGGGCTAGCGGGGACCGGGGAGCTGTTTTTT
CASSGGLAGTGELFF